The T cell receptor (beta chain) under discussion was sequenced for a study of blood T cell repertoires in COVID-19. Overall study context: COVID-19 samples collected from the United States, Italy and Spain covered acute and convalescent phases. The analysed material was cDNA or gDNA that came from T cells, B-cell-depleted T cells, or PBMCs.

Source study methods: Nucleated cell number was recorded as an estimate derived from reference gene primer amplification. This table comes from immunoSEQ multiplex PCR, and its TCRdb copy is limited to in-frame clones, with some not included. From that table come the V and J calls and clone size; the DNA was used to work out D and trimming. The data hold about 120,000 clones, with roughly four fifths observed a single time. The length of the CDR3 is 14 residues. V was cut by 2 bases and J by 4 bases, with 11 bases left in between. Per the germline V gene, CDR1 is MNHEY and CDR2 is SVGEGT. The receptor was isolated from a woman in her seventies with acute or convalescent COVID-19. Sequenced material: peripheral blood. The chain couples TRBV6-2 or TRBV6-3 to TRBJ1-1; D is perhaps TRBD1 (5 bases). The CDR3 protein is CASSYPRATTEAFF. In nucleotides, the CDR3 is TGTGCCAGCAGTTACCCCAGGGCGACCACTGAAGCTTTCTTT.